This TCR beta chain was recovered during a study of shared clonotypes between healthy human individuals. The repertoire was sequenced with immunoSEQ multiplex PCR; TCRdb's copy has only in-frame clones and lacks some. The data contain 2 million to 2.5 million clones, 93% of them seen just once; the ten biggest clones take up about 0.37%. Trimming stripped 4 bases from V and 2 bases from J, with 12 bases between. Germline CDR1 and CDR2: LNHDA and SQIVND (reference sequence). The CDR3 is 15 residues long. This chain joins TRBV19 and TRBJ2-1, with D tentatively TRBD1 (5 bases). The clonotype was recovered from a man between 18 and 35 years old in good health. Some clones in this sample may be carry-over from other donors' samples. Input material: naive CD4+ T cells from PBMCs. Subset denoted: CD45RA+ positively selected. The CDR3 reads CASSTTGFTYNEQFF. For the CDR3, the DNA is TGTGCCAGTAGTACCACAGGTTTTACCTACAATGAGCAGTTCTTC.